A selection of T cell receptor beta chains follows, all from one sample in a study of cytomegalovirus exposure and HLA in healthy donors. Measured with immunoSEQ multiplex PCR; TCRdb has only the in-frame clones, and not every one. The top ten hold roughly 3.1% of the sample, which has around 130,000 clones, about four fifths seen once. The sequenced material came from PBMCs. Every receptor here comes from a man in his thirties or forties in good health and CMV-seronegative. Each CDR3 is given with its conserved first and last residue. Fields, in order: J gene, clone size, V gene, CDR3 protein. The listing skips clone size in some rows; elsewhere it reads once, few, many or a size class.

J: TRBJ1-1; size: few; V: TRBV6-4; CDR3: CASSDTSENTEAFF
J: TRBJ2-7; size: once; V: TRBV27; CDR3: CASSLFAGLLYEQYF
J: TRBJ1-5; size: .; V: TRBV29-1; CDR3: CSVGAGGGQPQHF
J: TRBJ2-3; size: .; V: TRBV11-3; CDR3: CASSGATDTQYF
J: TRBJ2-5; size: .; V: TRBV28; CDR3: CASSRGQGVGTQYF
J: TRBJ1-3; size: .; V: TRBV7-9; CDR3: CASSRNRGPNTIYF
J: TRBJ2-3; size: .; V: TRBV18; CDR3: CASSPSTSGYTDTQYF
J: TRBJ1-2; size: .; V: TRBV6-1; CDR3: CASNQDWRSYGYTF
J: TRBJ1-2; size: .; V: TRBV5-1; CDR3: CASSAPGQGTYTF
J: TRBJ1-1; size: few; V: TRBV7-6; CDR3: CASSLSSVNTEAFF
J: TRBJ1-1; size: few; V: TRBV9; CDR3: CASSGGQGKVVVAEAFF
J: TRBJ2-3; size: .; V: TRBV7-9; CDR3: CASSLEAGGPEDTQYF
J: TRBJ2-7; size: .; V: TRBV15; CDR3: CATSREGSGRTYEQYF
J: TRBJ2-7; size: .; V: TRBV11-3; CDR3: CASSSRTSGRDEQYF
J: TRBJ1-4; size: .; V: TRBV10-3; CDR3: CAISVGQGNEKLFF
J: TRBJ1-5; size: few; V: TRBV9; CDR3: CASSPLITGSNQPQHF
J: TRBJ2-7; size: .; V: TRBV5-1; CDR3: CASSLAGGGPYEQYF
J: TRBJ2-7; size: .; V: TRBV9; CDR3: CASANRADSYEQYF
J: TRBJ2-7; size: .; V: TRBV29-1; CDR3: CSVEGFSGQGPYEQYF
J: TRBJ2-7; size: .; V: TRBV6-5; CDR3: CASSYSGASGYEQYF
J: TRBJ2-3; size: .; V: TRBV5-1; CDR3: CASSHPPRGTQTNADTQYF
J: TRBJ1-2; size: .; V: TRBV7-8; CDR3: CASSPGSPYGYTF
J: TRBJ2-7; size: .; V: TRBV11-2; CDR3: CASSLDRGAAPYEQYF
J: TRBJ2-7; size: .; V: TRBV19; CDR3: CASRRQSRLAGDEQYF
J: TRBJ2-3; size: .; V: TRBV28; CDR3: CASRPGQSWTDTQYF
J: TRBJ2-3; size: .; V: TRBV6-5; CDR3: CATAGRERSGDTQYF
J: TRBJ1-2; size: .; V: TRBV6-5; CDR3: CASTTPAGANYGYTF
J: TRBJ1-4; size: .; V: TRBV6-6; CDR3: CASSYRGGATEKLFF
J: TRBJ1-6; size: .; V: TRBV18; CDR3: CASSPGTGDSPLHF
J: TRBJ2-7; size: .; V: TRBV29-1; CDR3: CSVATSGLYDEQYF
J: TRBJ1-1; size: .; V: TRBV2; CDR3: CATNSGMNTEAFF
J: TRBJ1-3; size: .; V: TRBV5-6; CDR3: CASSFTVYSGNTIYF
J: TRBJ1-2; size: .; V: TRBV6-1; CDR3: CASSDTGFTNYGYTF
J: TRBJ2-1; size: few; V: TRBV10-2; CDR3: CASSDSGTGIGEQFF
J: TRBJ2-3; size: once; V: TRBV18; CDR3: CASSPQGYSADTQYF
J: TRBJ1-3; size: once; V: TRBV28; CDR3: CASSLQVPNTIYF
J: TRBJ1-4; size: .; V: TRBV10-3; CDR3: CAISESSRDEKLFF
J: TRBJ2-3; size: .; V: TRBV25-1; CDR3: CASSETSGISVTDTQYF
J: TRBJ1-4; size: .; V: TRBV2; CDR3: CASNRDSNEKLFF